This is a list of T cell receptor beta chains from one sample in a study of lymphopenia after photon versus proton radiotherapy. The table came from immunoSEQ multiplex PCR; TCRdb's copy has only in-frame clones and leaves some out. Among under 25,000 clones listed, 85% were seen once. The material was peripheral blood, obtained from a patient treated with photon-based radiotherapy. The receptors derive from a man aged 60 to 75 with pancreatic cancer. Both conserved end residues are part of each CDR3. Each record gives: D gene, clone size, J gene, V gene, CDR3 protein, CDR3 DNA. A D gene is named only where the DNA matches it firmly. Some rows have no size entry. The others give once, few or many, or a class for an expanded clone.

- - TRBJ2-5 TRBV5-1 CASSTVTGGETQYF TGCGCCAGCAGCACCGTGACAGGTGGAGAGACCCAGTACTTC
- - TRBJ2-1 TRBV5-1 CASSLVPGLDNEQFF TGCGCCAGCAGCTTGGTCCCGGGACTTGACAATGAGCAGTTCTTC
TRBD2 - TRBJ2-3 TRBV5-1 CASSFPLGGALTDTQYF TGCGCCAGCAGCTTCCCCCTCGGGGGGGCCCTCACAGATACGCAGTATTTT
- - TRBJ1-6 TRBV6-1 CASSEYSSINNYNSPLHF TGTGCCAGCAGTGAATATTCCAGCATAAACAACTATAATTCACCCCTCCACTTT
- - TRBJ1-1 TRBV10-2 CASSGKRNTEAFF TGCGCCAGCAGTGGTAAGAGGAACACTGAAGCTTTCTTT
TRBD2 - TRBJ2-3 TRBV18 CASSPATSGATDTQYF TGTGCCAGCTCACCAGCGACTAGCGGGGCCACAGATACGCAGTATTTT
- - TRBJ1-1 TRBV11-2 CASSLVGGGTEAFF TGTGCCAGCAGCCTTGTAGGTGGCGGGACTGAAGCTTTCTTT
- - TRBJ2-1 TRBV19 CASSIYGGSYNEQFF TGTGCCAGTAGTATATATGGGGGTTCCTACAATGAGCAGTTCTTC
- - TRBJ2-7 TRBV27 CASSLRGQFYEQYF TGTGCCAGCAGTTTACGTGGACAGTTCTACGAGCAGTACTTC
TRBD1 - TRBJ1-5 TRBV19 CASNPTGISNQPQHF TGTGCCAGTAATCCGACAGGGATTAGCAATCAGCCCCAGCATTTT
TRBD2 - TRBJ2-5 TRBV27 CASSAKPPDFGLAGGGETQYF TGTGCCAGCAGTGCCAAGCCCCCGGACTTTGGACTAGCGGGGGGGGGAGAGACCCAGTACTTC
TRBD2 - TRBJ2-5 TRBV14 CASSRGLAETQYF TGTGCCAGCAGCCGCGGACTAGCAGAGACCCAGTACTTC
- - TRBJ1-1 TRBV13 CASSPRQGPGGGAEAFF TGTGCCAGCAGCCCCCGTCAGGGCCCGGGTGGTGGAGCTGAAGCTTTCTTT
TRBD1 - TRBJ2-2 TRBV27 CASSTGQGMMNTGELFF TGTGCCAGCAGTACCGGACAGGGTATGATGAACACCGGGGAGCTGTTTTTT
- - TRBJ1-1 TRBV27 CASSFGTNTEAFF TGTGCCAGCAGTTTTGGCACGAACACTGAAGCTTTCTTT
- once TRBJ2-7 TRBV6-1 CASMDSPRYEQYF TGTGCCAGCATGGACAGTCCTCGGTACGAGCAGTACTTC
- - TRBJ1-1 TRBV13 CASRVNTEAFF TGTGCCAGCAGGGTGAACACTGAAGCTTTCTTT
- - TRBJ1-1 TRBV19 CASSIQGQGRTEAFF TGTGCCAGTAGTATTCAAGGGCAGGGTCGGACTGAAGCTTTCTTT
- - TRBJ1-1 TRBV30 CAWSVMAGGTEAFF TGTGCCTGGAGTGTTATGGCGGGGGGCACTGAAGCTTTCTTT
- few TRBJ2-7 TRBV6-5 CASTDDYEQYF TGTGCCAGCACAGATGACTACGAGCAGTACTTC
- - TRBJ2-7 TRBV14 CASSGGLTSYEQYF TGTGCCAGCAGTGGGGGGCTCACTTCCTACGAGCAGTACTTC
- - TRBJ1-3 TRBV5-1 CASSPGHSGNTIYF TGCGCCAGCAGCCCCGGGCACTCTGGAAACACCATATATTTT
- - TRBJ1-6 TRBV25-1 CASSEPNRASPLHF TGTGCCAGCAGTGAACCAAACAGGGCTTCACCCCTCCACTTT
TRBD1 once TRBJ1-1 TRBV15 CATSRDRVPRSEAFF TGTGCCACCAGCAGGGACAGGGTGCCCCGCTCCGAAGCTTTCTTT
- - TRBJ2-5 TRBV5-1 CATSLAGAQETQYF TGCGCCACTTCTCTGGCGGGGGCTCAAGAGACCCAGTACTTC
TRBD1 - TRBJ2-1 TRBV6-1 CASSVIRQGGNEQFF TGTGCCAGCAGTGTCATCAGACAGGGGGGCAATGAGCAGTTCTTC
- - TRBJ1-4 TRBV5-1 CASSPEGRPFNEKLFF TGCGCCAGCAGCCCCGAGGGGAGGCCGTTTAATGAAAAACTGTTTTTT
- - TRBJ1-2 TRBV9 CASSAKPDTGLYGYTF TGTGCCAGCAGCGCAAAACCAGATACAGGGTTGTATGGCTACACCTTC
- - TRBJ2-1 TRBV5-4 CASSPGQSSSYNEQFF TGTGCCAGCAGCCCCGGACAGTCGAGCTCCTACAATGAGCAGTTCTTC
- - TRBJ2-7 TRBV6-1 CASRVTGTSYEQYF TGTGCCAGCAGAGTTACAGGGACGTCCTACGAGCAGTACTTC
- - TRBJ1-6 TRBV2 CATNPQSSDSPLHF TGTGCCACTAATCCACAGTCATCCGATTCACCCCTCCACTTT
TRBD2 - TRBJ2-7 TRBV7-9 CASSSGTSGYEQYF TGTGCCAGCAGCAGCGGGACCTCGGGGTACGAGCAGTACTTC
TRBD1 - TRBJ1-4 TRBV10-3 CAISAGQSNEKLFF TGTGCCATCAGCGCGGGACAGAGCAATGAAAAACTGTTTTTT